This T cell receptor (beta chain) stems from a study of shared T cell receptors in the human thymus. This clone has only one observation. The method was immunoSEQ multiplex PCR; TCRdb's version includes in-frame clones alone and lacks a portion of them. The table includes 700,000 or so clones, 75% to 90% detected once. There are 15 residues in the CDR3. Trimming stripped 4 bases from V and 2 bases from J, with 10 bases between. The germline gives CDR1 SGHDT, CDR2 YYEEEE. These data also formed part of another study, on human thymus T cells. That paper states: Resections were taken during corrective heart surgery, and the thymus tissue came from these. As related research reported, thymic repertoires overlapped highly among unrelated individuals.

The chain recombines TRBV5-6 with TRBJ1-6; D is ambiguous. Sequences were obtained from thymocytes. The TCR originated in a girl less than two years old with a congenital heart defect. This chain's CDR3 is CASSRWRTYNSPLHF. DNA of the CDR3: TGTGCCAGCAGCAGGTGGCGGACCTATAATTCACCCCTCCACTTT. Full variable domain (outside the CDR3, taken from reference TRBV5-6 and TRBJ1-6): DAGVTQSPTHLIKTRGQQVTLRCSPKSGHDTVSWYQQALGQGPQFIFQYYEEEERQRGNFPDRFSGHQFPNYSSELNVNALLLGDSALYLCASSRWRTYNSPLHFGNGTRLTVT.